The rows below give T cell receptor beta chains drawn from one sample of a study of CD8+ T cells in alopecia areata. Profiled with immunoSEQ multiplex PCR; TCRdb holds only in-frame clones, not every one. The table includes roughly 120,000 clones, 35% to 40% detected once. Sequencing was performed on CD4+ T cells sorted from blood. Source of these receptors: a human donor with alopecia areata. CDR3s include the opening cysteine and the closing phenylalanine or tryptophan. A D gene is named only where the DNA matches it firmly. A clone size is listed for some rows: how often the clone was seen (once, few, many), or a class if it is expanded.

CDR3 DNA	CDR3 protein	V gene	D gene	clone size	J gene
TGCGCCAGCAGCCAAGGGAGGAGCATAATAAATGAGCAGTTCTTC	CASSQGRSIINEQFF	TRBV4-3	NA	NA	TRBJ2-1
TGCGCCAGCCGCCTAGCGGGAGGGCCCTCCTACAATGAGCAGTTCTTC	CASRLAGGPSYNEQFF	TRBV5-1	TRBD2	NA	TRBJ2-1
TGCGCCAGCAGACCGGTAGCGGGGGGTAAGGACATTCAGTACTTC	CASRPVAGGKDIQYF	TRBV5-1	TRBD2	NA	TRBJ2-4
TGTGCCAGCAGTTACTCGCGGGGCTCGTTTGGGACTGAAGCTTTCTTT	CASSYSRGSFGTEAFF	TRBV6-5	NA	NA	TRBJ1-1
TGTGCCAGCAGCTTACAATCTGGAACCGCTCAAGAGACCCAGTACTTC	CASSLQSGTAQETQYF	TRBV7-2	NA	NA	TRBJ2-5
TGCGCCAGCAGCCAAGAACTAGCGGGAGACTACGAGCAGTACTTC	CASSQELAGDYEQYF	TRBV4-3	TRBD2	NA	TRBJ2-7
TGTGCCAGCAGCCAGGGGGGTCGCAATCAGCCCCAGCATTTT	CASSQGGRNQPQHF	TRBV7-2	TRBD1	NA	TRBJ1-5
TGTGCCAGCAGTGGAGAGAAGGTCCAGTACTTC	CASSGEKVQYF	TRBV2	NA	NA	TRBJ2-5
TGCGCCAGCAGCCAACGCCCAACAGGGCCCCAGTACTTC	CASSQRPTGPQYF	TRBV4-3	NA	NA	TRBJ2-5
TGTGCCAGCAGCGTGAGGTATGGCTACACCTTC	CASSVRYGYTF	TRBV5-4	NA	few	TRBJ1-2
TGTGCCAGCAGCTTTGGTCAATTAGACTCTGGGGCCAACGTCCTGACTTTC	CASSFGQLDSGANVLTF	TRBV7-2	NA	medium-sized	TRBJ2-6